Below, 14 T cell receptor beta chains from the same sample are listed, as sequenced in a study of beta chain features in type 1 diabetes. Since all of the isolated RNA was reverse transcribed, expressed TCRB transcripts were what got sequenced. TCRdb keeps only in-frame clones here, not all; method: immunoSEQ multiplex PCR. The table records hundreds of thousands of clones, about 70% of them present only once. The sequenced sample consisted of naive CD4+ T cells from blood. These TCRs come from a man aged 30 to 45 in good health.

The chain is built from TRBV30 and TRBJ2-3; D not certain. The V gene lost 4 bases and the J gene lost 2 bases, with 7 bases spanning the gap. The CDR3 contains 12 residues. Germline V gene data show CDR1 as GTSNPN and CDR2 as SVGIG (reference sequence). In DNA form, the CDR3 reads TGTGCCTGGAACAAACTCACAGATACGCAGTATTTT. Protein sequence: CAWNKLTDTQYF.

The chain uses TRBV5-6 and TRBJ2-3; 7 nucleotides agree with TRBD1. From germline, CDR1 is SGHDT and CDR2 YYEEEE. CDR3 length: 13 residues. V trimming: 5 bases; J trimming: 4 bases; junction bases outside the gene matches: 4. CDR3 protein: CASRTGASDTQYF. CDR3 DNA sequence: TGTGCCAGCAGAACAGGGGCCTCAGATACGCAGTATTTT.

CDR3 coding DNA: TGTGCCAGCACCTCTGGGGAGACCCAGTACTTC. It codes for CASTSGETQYF. V gene TRBV2 combines with J gene TRBJ2-5; D is ambiguous. Germline V lookup: CDR1 SNHLY, CDR2 FYNNEI. The CDR3 spans 11 residues. Trimming removed 7 bases from V and 5 bases from J, with 8 bases in between. The whole variable domain, remainder taken from reference TRBV2 and TRBJ2-5, is EPEVTQTPSHQVTQMGQEVILRCVPISNHLYFYWYRQILGQKVEFLVSFYNNEISEKSEIFDDQFSVERPDGSNFTLKIRSTKLEDSAMYFCASTSGETQYFGPGTRLLVL.

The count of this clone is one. This CDR3 reads CAISERAANTGELFF. As DNA, the CDR3 is TGTGCCATCAGTGAAAGGGCAGCGAACACCGGGGAGCTGTTTTTT. J is TRBJ2-2 and V is TRBV10-3; the D is unclear. The V end was cut by 3 bases, the J end by 0 bases, with 8 bases between. CDR3 length: 15 residues. Germline CDR1 reads ENHRY; CDR2 reads SYGVKD.

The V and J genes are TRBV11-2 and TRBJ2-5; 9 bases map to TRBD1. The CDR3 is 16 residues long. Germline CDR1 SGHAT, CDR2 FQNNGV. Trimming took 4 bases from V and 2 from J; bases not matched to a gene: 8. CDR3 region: CASSWGTGQGQETQYF. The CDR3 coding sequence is TGTGCCAGCAGCTGGGGCACGGGACAGGGACAAGAGACCCAGTACTTC.

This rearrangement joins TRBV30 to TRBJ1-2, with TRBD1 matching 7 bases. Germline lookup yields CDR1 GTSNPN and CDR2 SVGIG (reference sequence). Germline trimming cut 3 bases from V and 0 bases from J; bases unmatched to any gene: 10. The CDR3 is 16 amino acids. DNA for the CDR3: TGTGCCTGGAGGCCACTACCAGGGGGTACTAACTATGGCTACACCTTC. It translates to CAWRPLPGGTNYGYTF.

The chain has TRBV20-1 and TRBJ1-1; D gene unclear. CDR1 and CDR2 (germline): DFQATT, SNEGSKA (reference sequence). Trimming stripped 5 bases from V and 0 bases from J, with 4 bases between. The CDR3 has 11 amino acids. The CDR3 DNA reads TGCAGTGCTTTCATGAACACTGAAGCTTTCTTT. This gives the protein CSAFMNTEAFF.

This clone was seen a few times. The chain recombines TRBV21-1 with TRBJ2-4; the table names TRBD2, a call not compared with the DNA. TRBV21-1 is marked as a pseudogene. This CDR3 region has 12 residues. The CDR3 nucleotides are TGTGCCAGCAGCAAAGAGGAGAACATTCAGTACTTC. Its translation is CASSKEENIQYF.

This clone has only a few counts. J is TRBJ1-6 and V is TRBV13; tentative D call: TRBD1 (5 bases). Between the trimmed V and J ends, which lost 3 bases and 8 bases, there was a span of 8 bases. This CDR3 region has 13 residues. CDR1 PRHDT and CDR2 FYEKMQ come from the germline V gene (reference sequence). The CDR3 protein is CASSFGTDSPLHF. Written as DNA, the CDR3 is TGTGCCAGCAGCTTTGGGACCGATTCACCCCTCCACTTT.

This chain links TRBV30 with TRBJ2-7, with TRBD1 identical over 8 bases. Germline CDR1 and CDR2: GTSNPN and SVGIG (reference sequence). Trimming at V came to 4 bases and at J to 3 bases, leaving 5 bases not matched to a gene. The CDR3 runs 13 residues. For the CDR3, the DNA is TGTGCCTGGACTCGGACAGGGAGCTACGAGCAGTACTTC. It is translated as CAWTRTGSYEQYF.

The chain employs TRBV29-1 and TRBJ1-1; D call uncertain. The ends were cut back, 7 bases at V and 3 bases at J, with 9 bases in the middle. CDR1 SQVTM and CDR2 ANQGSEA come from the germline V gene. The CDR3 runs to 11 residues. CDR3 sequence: CSAQEDTEAFF. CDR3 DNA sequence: TGCAGCGCCCAAGAGGACACTGAAGCTTTCTTT. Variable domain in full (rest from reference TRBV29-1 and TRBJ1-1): SAVISQKPSRDICQRGTSLTIQCQVDSQVTMMFWYRQQPGQSLTLIATANQGSEATYESGFVIDKFPISRPNLTFSTLTVSNMSPEDSSIYLCSAQEDTEAFFGQGTRLTVV.

The CDR3 DNA reads as TGTGCCAGCAGTCAGGACAGCGGGCGCGGGCAGCCCCAGCATTTT. Residues: CASSQDSGRGQPQHF. V is TRBV2 and J is TRBJ1-5, with D possibly matching TRBD1 (6 bases). Germline-derived CDR1 and CDR2 are SNHLY and FYNNEI. The CDR3 runs 15 residues. Trimming cost V 5 bases and J 7 bases, with 18 bases left between them.

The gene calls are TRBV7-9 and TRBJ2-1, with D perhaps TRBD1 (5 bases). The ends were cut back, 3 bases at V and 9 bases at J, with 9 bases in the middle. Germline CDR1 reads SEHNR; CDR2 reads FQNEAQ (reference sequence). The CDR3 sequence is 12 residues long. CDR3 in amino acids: CASSFSQGEQFF. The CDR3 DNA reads TGTGCCAGCAGCTTTTCTCAGGGTGAGCAGTTCTTC.

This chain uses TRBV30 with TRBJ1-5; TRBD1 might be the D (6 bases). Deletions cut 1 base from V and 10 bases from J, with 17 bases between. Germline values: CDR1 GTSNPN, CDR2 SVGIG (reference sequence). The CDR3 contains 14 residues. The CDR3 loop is CAWSEVTGIFPQHF. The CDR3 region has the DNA TGTGCCTGGAGTGAGGTAACAGGGATCTTTCCCCAGCATTTT.